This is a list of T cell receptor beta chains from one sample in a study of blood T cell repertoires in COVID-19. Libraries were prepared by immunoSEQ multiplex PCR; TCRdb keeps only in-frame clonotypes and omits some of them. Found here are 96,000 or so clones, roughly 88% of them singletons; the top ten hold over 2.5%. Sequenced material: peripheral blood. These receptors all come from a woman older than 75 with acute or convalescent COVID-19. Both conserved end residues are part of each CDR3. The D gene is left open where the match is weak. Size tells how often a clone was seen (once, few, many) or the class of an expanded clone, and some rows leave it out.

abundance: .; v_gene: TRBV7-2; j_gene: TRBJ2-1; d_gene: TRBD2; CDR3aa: CASSGQAGAGLYEQFF; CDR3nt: TGTGCCAGCAGCGGACAAGCGGGGGCCGGCCTGTATGAGCAGTTCTTC
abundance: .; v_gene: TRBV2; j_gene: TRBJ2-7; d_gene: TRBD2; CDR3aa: CASGRQRERQYF; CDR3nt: TGTGCCAGCGGGCGACAGCGGGAAAGGCAGTACTTC
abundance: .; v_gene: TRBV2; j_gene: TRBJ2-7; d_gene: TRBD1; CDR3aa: CASRDRGTYEQYF; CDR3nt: TGTGCCAGCAGGGACAGGGGGACCTACGAGCAGTACTTC
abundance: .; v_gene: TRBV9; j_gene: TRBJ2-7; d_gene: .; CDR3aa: CASSVAGNQPYEQYF; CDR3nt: TGTGCCAGCAGCGTCGCAGGGAATCAACCTTACGAGCAGTACTTC
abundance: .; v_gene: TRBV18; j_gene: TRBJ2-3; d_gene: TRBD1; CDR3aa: CASSPTTGEDTQYF; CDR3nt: TGTGCCAGCTCACCTACGACAGGGGAAGATACGCAGTATTTT
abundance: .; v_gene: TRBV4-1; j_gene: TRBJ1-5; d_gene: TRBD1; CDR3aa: CASSQQTGGKNQPQHF; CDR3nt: TGCGCCAGCAGCCAACAGACAGGGGGCAAGAATCAGCCCCAGCATTTT
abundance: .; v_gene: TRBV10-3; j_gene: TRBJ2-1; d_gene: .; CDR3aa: CATGAGPSSYNEQFF; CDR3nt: TGTGCCACCGGGGCGGGACCGAGCTCCTACAATGAGCAGTTCTTC
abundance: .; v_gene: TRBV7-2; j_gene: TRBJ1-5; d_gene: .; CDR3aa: CASSLGQTYQPQHF; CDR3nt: TGTGCCAGCAGCTTAGGACAAACCTATCAGCCCCAGCATTTT
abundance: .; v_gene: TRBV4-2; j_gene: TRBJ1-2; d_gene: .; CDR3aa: CASSQDATTLHGYTF; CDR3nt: TGTGCCAGCAGCCAAGACGCAACAACCCTGCATGGCTACACCTTC
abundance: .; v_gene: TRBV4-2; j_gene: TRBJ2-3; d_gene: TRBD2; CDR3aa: CASSRLAGATDTQYF; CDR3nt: TGTGCCAGCAGCCGGCTAGCGGGGGCCACAGATACGCAGTATTTT
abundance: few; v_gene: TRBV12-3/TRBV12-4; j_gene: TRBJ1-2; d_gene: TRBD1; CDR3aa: CASKLNRGDGYTF; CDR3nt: TGTGCCAGCAAGTTGAACAGGGGCGATGGCTACACCTTC
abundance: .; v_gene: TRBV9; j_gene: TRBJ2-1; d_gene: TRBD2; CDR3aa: CASSVEPSGSSYNEQFF; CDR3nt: TGTGCCAGCAGCGTAGAACCTAGCGGGAGCTCCTACAATGAGCAGTTCTTC
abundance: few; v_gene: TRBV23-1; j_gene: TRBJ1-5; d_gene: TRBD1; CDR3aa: CASWNRGGQPQHF; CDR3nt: TGCGCCAGCTGGAACAGGGGAGGTCAGCCCCAGCATTTT
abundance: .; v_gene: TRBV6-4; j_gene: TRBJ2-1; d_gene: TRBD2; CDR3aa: CASSAGTSGRLNEQFF; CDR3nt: TGTGCCAGCAGTGCAGGGACTAGCGGGAGATTAAATGAGCAGTTCTTC
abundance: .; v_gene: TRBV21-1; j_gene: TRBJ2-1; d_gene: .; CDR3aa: CASSPDRDMNNEQFF; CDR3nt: TGTGCCAGCAGCCCAGACAGGGATATGAACAATGAGCAGTTCTTC
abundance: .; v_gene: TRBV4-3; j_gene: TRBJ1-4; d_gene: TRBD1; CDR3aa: CASSQGGTVDPTNEKLFF; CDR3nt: TGCGCCAGCAGCCAAGGGGGGACAGTAGATCCAACTAATGAAAAACTGTTTTTT
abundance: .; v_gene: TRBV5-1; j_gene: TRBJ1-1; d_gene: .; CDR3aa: CASSLVGGREAFF; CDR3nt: TGCGCCAGCAGCTTGGTGGGGGGACGGGAAGCTTTCTTT
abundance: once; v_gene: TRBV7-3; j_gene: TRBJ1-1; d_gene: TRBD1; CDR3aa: CASRLTGAVSEAFF; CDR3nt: TGTGCCAGCAGGCTCACAGGGGCAGTCTCTGAAGCTTTCTTT
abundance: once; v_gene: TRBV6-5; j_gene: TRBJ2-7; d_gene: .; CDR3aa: CATVPAGIPYEQYF; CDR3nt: TGTGCCACCGTTCCTGCCGGGATCCCCTACGAGCAGTACTTC
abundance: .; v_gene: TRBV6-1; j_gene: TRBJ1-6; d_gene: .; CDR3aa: CASSELRVPTGSPLHF; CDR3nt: TGTGCCAGCAGTGAGTTGAGGGTCCCCACCGGTTCACCCCTCCACTTT
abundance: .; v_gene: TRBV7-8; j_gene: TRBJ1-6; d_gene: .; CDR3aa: CASSLARSPLHF; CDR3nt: TGTGCCAGCAGCTTAGCGCGTTCACCCCTCCACTTT
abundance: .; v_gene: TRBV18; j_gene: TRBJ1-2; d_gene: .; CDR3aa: CASSRRREVLYGYTF; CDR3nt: TGTGCCAGCTCCCGAAGAAGGGAGGTCCTCTATGGCTACACCTTC
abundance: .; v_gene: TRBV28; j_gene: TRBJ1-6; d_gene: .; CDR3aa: CASSPLGKGGRDSPLHF; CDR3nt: TGTGCCAGCAGTCCCCTAGGGAAAGGGGGAAGGGATTCACCCCTCCACTTT
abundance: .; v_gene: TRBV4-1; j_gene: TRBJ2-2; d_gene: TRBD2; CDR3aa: CASRASGGRTGELFF; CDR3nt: TGCGCCAGCAGGGCTAGCGGGGGTCGGACCGGGGAGCTGTTTTTT
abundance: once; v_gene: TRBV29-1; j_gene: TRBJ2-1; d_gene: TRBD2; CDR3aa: CSVDSFAGGNEQFF; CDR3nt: TGCAGCGTTGATTCGTTTGCGGGAGGGAATGAGCAGTTCTTC
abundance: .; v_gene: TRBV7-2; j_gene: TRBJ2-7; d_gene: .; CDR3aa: CASSPSSYEQYF; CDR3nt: TGTGCCAGCAGTCCCAGCTCCTACGAGCAGTACTTC
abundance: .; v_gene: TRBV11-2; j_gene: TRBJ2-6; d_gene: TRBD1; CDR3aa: CASSPGQGVPGANVLTF; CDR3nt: TGTGCCAGCAGCCCGGGACAGGGGGTCCCCGGGGCCAACGTCCTGACTTTC
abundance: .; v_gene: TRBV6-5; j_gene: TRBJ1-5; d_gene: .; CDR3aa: CASSLTRGQPQHF; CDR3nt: TGTGCCAGCAGTCTGACCCGGGGTCAGCCCCAGCATTTT
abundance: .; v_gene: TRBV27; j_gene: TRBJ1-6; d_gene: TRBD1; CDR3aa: CASSLSQGASYNSPLHF; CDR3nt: TGTGCCAGCAGTTTATCCCAGGGGGCTTCCTATAATTCACCCCTCCACTTT
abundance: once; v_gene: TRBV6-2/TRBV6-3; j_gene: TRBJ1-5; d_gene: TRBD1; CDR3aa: CASSAWSGQGVGQPQHF; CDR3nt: TGTGCCAGCAGTGCCTGGTCGGGACAGGGGGTCGGTCAGCCCCAGCATTTT
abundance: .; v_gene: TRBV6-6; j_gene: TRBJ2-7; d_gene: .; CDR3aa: CASSQTSYEQYF; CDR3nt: TGTGCCAGCAGTCAGACTAGCTACGAGCAGTACTTC
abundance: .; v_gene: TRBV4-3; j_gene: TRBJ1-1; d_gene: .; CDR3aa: CASSLFSGGGTEAFF; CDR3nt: TGCGCCAGCAGCCTTTTTTCGGGGGGAGGCACTGAAGCTTTCTTT
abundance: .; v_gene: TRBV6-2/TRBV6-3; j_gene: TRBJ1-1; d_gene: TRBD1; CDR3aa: CASSARQGHTEAFF; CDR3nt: TGTGCCAGCAGTGCTCGACAGGGCCACACTGAAGCTTTCTTT
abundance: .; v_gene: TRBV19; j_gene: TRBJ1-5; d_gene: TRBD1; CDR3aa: CASSSGQGILLGNQPQHF; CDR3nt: TGTGCCAGTAGTAGCGGACAGGGCATATTATTGGGCAATCAGCCCCAGCATTTT
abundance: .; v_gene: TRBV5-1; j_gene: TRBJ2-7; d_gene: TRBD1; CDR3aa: CASRLRDRDYEQYF; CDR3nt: TGCGCCAGCAGATTAAGGGACAGAGACTACGAGCAGTACTTC
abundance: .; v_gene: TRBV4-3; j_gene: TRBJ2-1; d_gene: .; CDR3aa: CASSQDLEDSYNEQFF; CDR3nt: TGCGCCAGCAGCCAAGATCTCGAGGATAGCTACAATGAGCAGTTCTTC
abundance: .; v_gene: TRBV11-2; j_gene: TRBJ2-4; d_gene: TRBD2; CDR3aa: CASSLDGAGRSYF; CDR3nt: TGTGCCAGCAGCTTAGATGGGGCCGGGAGGTCGTACTTC
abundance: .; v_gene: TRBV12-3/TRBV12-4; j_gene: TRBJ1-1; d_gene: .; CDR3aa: CASTLGHNTEAFF; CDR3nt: TGTGCCAGTACCCTGGGACACAACACTGAAGCTTTCTTT
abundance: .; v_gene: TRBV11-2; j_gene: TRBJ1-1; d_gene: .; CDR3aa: CASSLVAGLNTEAFF; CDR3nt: TGTGCCAGCAGCTTAGTAGCAGGGCTGAACACTGAAGCTTTCTTT
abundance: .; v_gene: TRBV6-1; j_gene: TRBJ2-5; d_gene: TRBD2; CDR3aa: CASSEELALETQYF; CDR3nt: TGTGCCAGCAGTGAAGAACTAGCGCTGGAGACCCAGTACTTC
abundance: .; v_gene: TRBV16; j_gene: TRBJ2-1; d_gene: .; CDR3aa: CASREGGREQFF; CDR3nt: TGTGCCAGCAGGGAGGGAGGAAGGGAGCAGTTCTTC
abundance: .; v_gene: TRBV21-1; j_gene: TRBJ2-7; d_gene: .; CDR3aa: CASSNRRAGTEQYF; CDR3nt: TGTGCCAGCAGCAATCGGAGGGCAGGGACCGAGCAGTACTTC
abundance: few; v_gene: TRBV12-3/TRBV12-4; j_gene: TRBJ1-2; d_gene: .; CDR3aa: CASSLLGAYGYTF; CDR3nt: TGTGCCAGCAGTTTGCTCGGTGCCTATGGCTACACCTTC
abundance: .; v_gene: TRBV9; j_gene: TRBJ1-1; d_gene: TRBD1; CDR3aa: CASSVTQGAANTEAFF; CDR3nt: TGTGCCAGCAGCGTAACCCAGGGGGCTGCGAACACTGAAGCTTTCTTT
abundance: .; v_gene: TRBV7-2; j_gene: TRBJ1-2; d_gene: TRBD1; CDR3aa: CASSLGDRGHLHYGYTF; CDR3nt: TGTGCCAGCAGCTTAGGGGACAGGGGGCATTTACACTATGGCTACACCTTC
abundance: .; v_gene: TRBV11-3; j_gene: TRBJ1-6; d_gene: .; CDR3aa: CASSLGGSNSPLHF; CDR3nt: TGTGCCAGCAGCTTGGGGGGAAGCAATTCACCCCTCCACTTT
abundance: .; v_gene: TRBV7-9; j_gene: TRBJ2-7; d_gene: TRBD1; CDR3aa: CASSRQGQIYEQYF; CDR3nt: TGTGCCAGCTCACGACAGGGACAAATCTACGAGCAGTACTTC
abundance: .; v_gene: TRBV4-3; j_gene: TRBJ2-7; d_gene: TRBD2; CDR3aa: CASSQDPGTSGRSAYEQYF; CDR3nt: TGCGCCAGCAGCCAAGATCCCGGGACTAGCGGGAGGTCCGCCTACGAGCAGTACTTC
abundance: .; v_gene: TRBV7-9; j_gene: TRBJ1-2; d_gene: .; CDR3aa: CASSLEVGQGGSYGYTF; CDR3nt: TGTGCCAGCAGCTTAGAGGTTGGGCAGGGCGGTTCCTATGGCTACACCTTC
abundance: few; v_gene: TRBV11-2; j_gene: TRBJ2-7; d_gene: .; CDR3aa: CASSLNVGVYEQYF; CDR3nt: TGTGCCAGCAGCTTAAATGTAGGGGTCTACGAGCAGTACTTC
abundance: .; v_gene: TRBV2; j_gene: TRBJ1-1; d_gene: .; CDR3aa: CASNPGTLNTEAFF; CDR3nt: TGTGCCAGCAACCCCGGGACTTTGAACACTGAAGCTTTCTTT
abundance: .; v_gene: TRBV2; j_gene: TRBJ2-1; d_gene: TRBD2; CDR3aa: CASSEVLAGYNEQFF; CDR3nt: TGTGCCAGCAGTGAAGTCCTAGCGGGGTACAATGAGCAGTTCTTC
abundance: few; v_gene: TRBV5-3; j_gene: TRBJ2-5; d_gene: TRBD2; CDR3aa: CARLLGLVETQYF; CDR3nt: TGTGCCAGACTCCTTGGACTAGTCGAGACCCAGTACTTC
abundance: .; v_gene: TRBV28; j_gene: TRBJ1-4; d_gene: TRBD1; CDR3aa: CASNPRQGTGEKLFF; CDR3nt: TGTGCCAGCAACCCGAGACAGGGGACGGGTGAAAAACTGTTTTTT
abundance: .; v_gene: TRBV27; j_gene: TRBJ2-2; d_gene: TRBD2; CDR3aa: CASSVGLAGSSTGELFF; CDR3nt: TGTGCCAGCAGCGTGGGACTAGCGGGATCTAGCACCGGGGAGCTGTTTTTT